This T cell receptor (beta chain) originates from a study of blood T cell repertoires in COVID-19. Turning to the study itself: The analysed material was cDNA or gDNA that came from T cells, B-cell-depleted T cells, or PBMCs.

In the authors' workflow: The assay estimated nucleated cells by amplifying reference gene primers. Here immunoSEQ multiplex PCR was the method, and the copy in TCRdb shows in-frame clones only, minus some. V, J and clone size were drawn from that table, and D and trimming were deduced from the DNA. This sample carries around 200,000 clones, around 86% of them seen once, and the ten largest clones take about 4%. The CDR3 spans 15 residues. V was shortened by 2 bases and J by 0 bases, with 9 bases between the two germline ends. Germline lookup yields CDR1 MGHRA and CDR2 YSYEKL. The sequence was obtained from a woman aged 35 to 49 with acute COVID-19. The rearrangement links TRBV4-1 to TRBJ2-3; D remains unclear. Source material: PBMCs or T cells enriched from blood (not recorded which). CDR3 nucleotide sequence: TGCGCCAGCAGCCAAACACTACTCAGCACAGATACGCAGTATTTT. Residues: CASSQTLLSTDTQYF.